This T cell receptor beta chain stems from a study of metastatic and nonmetastatic thyroid tumors. MiXCR was used by TCRdb to re-call the PCR reads. The table shows some 29,000 clones, with approximately 7% occurring only once. Germline V gene data show CDR1 as LNHDA and CDR2 as SQIVND (reference sequence). The CDR3 totals 13 residues. Trimming took 5 bases from V and 4 from J, leaving 10 bases between them. Thyroid surgery had not been preceded by any treatment in any patient. This clone was recorded at least ten times. Distinct nucleotide sequences in the sample also encode this CDR3. The TCR sequence derives from a female donor with papillary thyroid cancer or a benign thyroid nodule (not recorded which). Some clones in this sample may be carry-over from other donors' samples. Sequencing was done on a sample of blood. The rearrangement links TRBV19 to TRBJ2-3; D unclear. For the CDR3, the DNA is TGTGCCAGTAGTCTGGCAGGCCCAGATACGCAGTATTTT. Its translation: CASSLAGPDTQYF.